These T cell receptor beta chains were read from a single sample in a study of T cells after yellow fever vaccination. TCRdb recomputed calls from the 5' RACE reads with MiXCR, one row per CDR3 protein. The sample has roughly 99,000 distinct CDR3 sequences; about 6% are singletons. The sequenced sample was CD8+ T cells sorted from PBMCs, obtained 10 days after the yellow fever booster vaccination. The receptors originated from a man between 18 and 29 years old who received the YFV17D yellow fever vaccine. Both conserved end residues are part of each CDR3. A D gene is named only where the DNA matches it firmly. Part of the rows lack a size; the others show once, few, many or a class for expanded clones.

d_call: NA; j_call: TRBJ1-5; cdr3_length: 14; v_call: TRBV7-6; clone_size: many; cdr3_nt: TGTGCCAGCAGCTTAGAATTAGGGAATCAGCCCCAGCATTTT; cdr3_aa: CASSLELGNQPQHF
d_call: NA; j_call: TRBJ1-1; cdr3_length: 16; v_call: TRBV4-3; clone_size: NA; cdr3_nt: TGCGCCAGCAGCCAAGATCTGATGACAGCCTCACTCACCGCTTTCTTT; cdr3_aa: CASSQDLMTASLTAFF
d_call: TRBD2; j_call: TRBJ2-2; cdr3_length: 17; v_call: TRBV6-4; clone_size: NA; cdr3_nt: TGTGCCAGCAGTGATTCTTTTAGCGGGGCGAACACCGGGGAGCTGTTTTTT; cdr3_aa: CASSDSFSGANTGELFF
d_call: NA; j_call: TRBJ1-4; cdr3_length: 15; v_call: TRBV10-2; clone_size: few; cdr3_nt: TGCGCCAGCACGGAGGGGGGGCCACCTAATGAAAAACTGTTTTTT; cdr3_aa: CASTEGGPPNEKLFF
d_call: TRBD2; j_call: TRBJ2-3; cdr3_length: 16; v_call: TRBV7-3; clone_size: NA; cdr3_nt: TGTGCCAGCAGCTCCGCCGCGGGGGGGATCACAGATACGCAGTATTTT; cdr3_aa: CASSSAAGGITDTQYF
d_call: TRBD1; j_call: TRBJ1-1; cdr3_length: 17; v_call: TRBV4-1; clone_size: few; cdr3_nt: TGCGCCAGCAGCCAAGTGGGCAGGGGGCGACAGAACACTGAAGCTTTCTTT; cdr3_aa: CASSQVGRGRQNTEAFF
d_call: NA; j_call: TRBJ2-1; cdr3_length: 11; v_call: TRBV12-3/TRBV12-4; clone_size: NA; cdr3_nt: TGTGCCAGCAGTACCTCCAATGAGCAGTTCTTC; cdr3_aa: CASSTSNEQFF
d_call: NA; j_call: TRBJ2-3; cdr3_length: 13; v_call: TRBV25-1; clone_size: NA; cdr3_nt: TGTGCCAGCAGGGGCAGGGCAGCAGATACGCAGTATTTT; cdr3_aa: CASRGRAADTQYF
d_call: TRBD2; j_call: TRBJ2-1; cdr3_length: 12; v_call: TRBV6-2/TRBV6-3; clone_size: few; cdr3_nt: TGTGCCAGCCAAGCGGGGGGAATCGAGCAGTTCTTC; cdr3_aa: CASQAGGIEQFF
d_call: TRBD1; j_call: TRBJ1-4; cdr3_length: 15; v_call: TRBV4-2; clone_size: few; cdr3_nt: TGTGCCAGCAGCTACACAGGGGGCGCACGGGAAAAACTGTTTTTT; cdr3_aa: CASSYTGGAREKLFF
d_call: TRBD2; j_call: TRBJ2-7; cdr3_length: 17; v_call: TRBV4-1; clone_size: few; cdr3_nt: TGCGCCAGCAGCCCCCTGGGCCTGGTAGCGGGGGCCTACGAGCAGTACTTC; cdr3_aa: CASSPLGLVAGAYEQYF
d_call: NA; j_call: TRBJ2-1; cdr3_length: 15; v_call: TRBV5-8; clone_size: few; cdr3_nt: TGTGCCAGCAGCTTGAGAGAATCTAGGGGCAATGAGCAGTTCTTC; cdr3_aa: CASSLRESRGNEQFF
d_call: NA; j_call: TRBJ1-6; cdr3_length: 15; v_call: TRBV6-5; clone_size: NA; cdr3_nt: TGTGCCAGCAGTTACGTGGCGGTTTATAATTCACCCCTCCACTTT; cdr3_aa: CASSYVAVYNSPLHF
d_call: NA; j_call: TRBJ2-2; cdr3_length: 17; v_call: TRBV28; clone_size: few; cdr3_nt: TGTGCCAGCAGTTTTAGCTCCCGGCTTGTCAACACCGGGGAGCTGTTTTTT; cdr3_aa: CASSFSSRLVNTGELFF
d_call: NA; j_call: TRBJ1-2; cdr3_length: 14; v_call: TRBV27; clone_size: NA; cdr3_nt: TGTGCCAGCAGAAACGCAGGGTTTGGCTATGGCTACACCTTC; cdr3_aa: CASRNAGFGYGYTF
d_call: TRBD1; j_call: TRBJ2-7; cdr3_length: 17; v_call: TRBV12-3/TRBV12-4; clone_size: NA; cdr3_nt: TGTGCCAGCAGGTCCGGGACAGGGGGCATTAGCTCCTACGAGCAGTACTTC; cdr3_aa: CASRSGTGGISSYEQYF
d_call: TRBD1; j_call: TRBJ1-2; cdr3_length: 16; v_call: TRBV6-4; clone_size: few; cdr3_nt: TGTGCCAGCAGTGAGGGACAGGATCCTACTTACTATGGCTACACCTTC; cdr3_aa: CASSEGQDPTYYGYTF
d_call: NA; j_call: TRBJ2-2; cdr3_length: 14; v_call: TRBV6-6; clone_size: NA; cdr3_nt: TGTGCCAGCAGTTACTCGGATGGGTCCGGGGAGCTGTTTTTT; cdr3_aa: CASSYSDGSGELFF